The entry that follows covers one TCR beta chain sequence. Its antigen is not identified. Germline V gives CDR1 SQVTM, CDR2 ANQGSEA. J gave up 5 bases and V 1 base, and 8 bases lay outside the gene matches. This CDR3 has 14 amino acids. The sample is drawn from a study of blood T cells in healthy people across ages. Study-level points and caveats: A strong correlation was seen between TCR beta diversity and naive T cell percentage. Diversity estimates drawn from one million T cells were deemed underestimates.

Next came a second PCR, run for roughly 6 to 11 cycles, which used a sample-barcoded 5' primer along with a J-beta primer mix. Each cDNA molecule was tagged by a template-switch adaptor that had 12 random nucleotides. TCRdb redid the calling of the 5' RACE reads with MiXCR, one entry per CDR3 protein. The table has 1,500,000 or so distinct CDR3 sequences, 45% to 70% seen once; the top ten hold roughly 7%. Every participating donor contributed roughly 11 milliliters of peripheral blood through a draw. The sample taken for sequencing was blood. V gene TRBV29-1 combines with J gene TRBJ2-7; TRBD2 aligns across 7 bases. This clonotype originated in a man between 18 and 35 years old in good health. The CDR3 protein is CSVEGLAVSDEQYF. CDR3 in DNA: TGCAGCGTTGAAGGACTAGCAGTGAGCGACGAGCAGTACTTC.